The text below deals with one T cell receptor (beta chain). What it binds is unknown. A single heparinised draw of approximately 0.11 L on average was taken per donor. Of the isolated RNA, all was reverse transcribed, and so the sequenced material was expressed TCRB transcripts. Method: immunoSEQ multiplex PCR; TCRdb's copy keeps in-frame clones and lacks some. The repertoire holds approximately 15,000 clones, with around 63% as singletons. This entry belongs to a study of beta chain features in type 1 diabetes. Study findings and constraints: Shortening that was moderate but significant affected the TCRB CDR3s of Type 1 diabetes patients in all four CD4+ subsets.

The CDR3 is made up of 12 amino acids. The V and J ends lost 5 bases and 7 bases respectively, with 10 bases between them. CDR1 and CDR2 (germline): SGHAT, FQNNGV. The sample taken for sequencing was Tregs from blood. The TCR sequence derives from a man aged 25 to 45 with type 1 diabetes. The gene calls are TRBV11-2 and TRBJ2-3; D uncertain. The CDR3 loop reads CASSLPENTQYF. Here the CDR3 DNA reads TGTGCCAGCAGCCTCCCTGAGAATACGCAGTATTTT.